This TCR beta chain was sequenced during a study of shared clonotypes between healthy human individuals. On the study more broadly: Donor ages ranged 18 to 49 years: a couple of women, a few men.

As to this clone: Within the sample, other DNA sequences also encode this same CDR3.

Naivety among CD8 cells was defined by CD45RO negativity and positive CCR7 selection, thereby excluding terminally differentiated effector memory CD45RA+ cells. Sequencing was performed with immunoSEQ multiplex PCR; in TCRdb, only in-frame clones are kept and a portion is missing. Among some 2,000,000 clones listed, roughly 95% were seen once. J lost 5 bases, V lost 5 bases, and 5 bases had no gene match. CDR1 and CDR2 (germline): MNHEY, SMNVEV (reference sequence). There are 13 residues in the CDR3. Sequencing was done on a sample of naive CD8+ T cells sorted from blood. The chain is built from TRBV27 and TRBJ2-7; 8 bases are shared with TRBD1. The source is a man aged 18 to 30 in good health. CDR3 region: CASSPRTGHEQYF. Written as DNA, the CDR3 is TGTGCCAGCAGTCCCCGGACAGGGCACGAGCAGTACTTC.